This T cell receptor (beta chain) stems from a study of blood T cell repertoires in COVID-19. In the study's own analysis: Reference gene primer amplification yielded estimated nucleated cell counts. Assay used: immunoSEQ multiplex PCR; TCRdb lists only in-frame clones, some missing. D and trimming were read from the DNA, whereas the V and J calls and clone size are those reported in that table. Of about 170,000 clones detected, roughly 86% appear once; the ten largest clones hold approximately 3.5%. The CDR3 has 14 amino acids. V shed 3 bases and J 3 bases; nucleotides not matched to a gene: 2. Germline CDR1 LGHNT, CDR2 FRNRAP.

This TCR was recovered from a man in his sixties or seventies with acute or convalescent COVID-19. V usage is TRBV12-5 and J usage is TRBJ2-5; 9 bases align to TRBD1. Sequencing input: peripheral blood. CDR3 loop: CASGLDRGEETQYF. The CDR3 coding sequence is TGTGCTAGTGGTTTAGACAGGGGGGAAGAGACCCAGTACTTC.